The 30 T cell receptor beta chains below were found in one sample sequenced in a study of CD8 T cells in ankylosing spondylitis. TCRdb used MiXCR to reprocess the 5' RACE reads, holding one entry per CDR3 protein. The sample includes 250,000 to 350,000 distinct CDR3 sequences, 15% to 25% of them seen just once. Sequencing was done on a sample of blood, either unsorted or a sorted T cell fraction (not recorded which). The receptors were sampled from a male donor with ankylosing spondylitis or in good health (not recorded which).

The chain links TRBV29-1 to TRBJ1-2; 7 bases map to TRBD1. Germline V gene lookup returns CDR1 SQVTM and CDR2 ANQGSEA. The CDR3 contains 14 residues. V trimming: 4 bases; J trimming: 2 bases; junction bases outside the gene matches: 7. The CDR3 protein is CSVGGGGKNYGYTF. The CDR3 DNA reads TGCAGCGTTGGAGGGGGCGGGAAGAACTATGGCTACACCTTC. The full variable domain, with the rest looked up from reference TRBV29-1 and TRBJ1-2, is SAVISQKPSRDICQRGTSLTIQCQVDSQVTMMFWYRQQPGQSLTLIATANQGSEATYESGFVIDKFPISRPNLTFSTLTVSNMSPEDSSIYLCSVGGGGKNYGYTFGSGTRLTVV.

This clonotype was detected ten times or more. The chain is built from TRBV10-3 and TRBJ2-2; D call uncertain. Germline V lookup: CDR1 ENHRY, CDR2 SYGVKD. V lost 0 bases, J lost 4 bases, and 9 bases lay in between. The CDR3 runs 15 residues. CDR3 coding DNA: TGTGCCATCAGTGAGTCCGGCCGCATCACCGGGGAGCTGTTTTTT. Its protein product is CAISESGRITGELFF.

The chain is built from TRBV6-6 and TRBJ2-5; D gene unclear. Trimming stripped 6 bases from V and 5 bases from J, with 10 bases between. There are 12 residues in the CDR3. The germline CDR1 and CDR2 sequences are MNHNY and SVGAGI (reference sequence). The CDR3 nucleotides are TGTGCCAGCAGGGAACAAGGGGAGACCCAGTACTTC. It yields the protein CASREQGETQYF.

This clonotype was seen only a few times. This chain joins TRBV6-1 and TRBJ1-5; possible D gene TRBD1, 5 bases. Germline V CDR1 and CDR2: MNHNS, SASEGT. Trimming removed 7 bases at V and 2 bases at J, with 12 bases between. The CDR3 contains 14 residues. The CDR3 region is CASNPTGRNQPQHF. CDR3 sequence (DNA): TGTGCCAGCAACCCAACAGGACGCAATCAGCCCCAGCATTTT.

This clonotype was recorded a few times. This sequence joins TRBV5-1 and TRBJ2-3, with D perhaps given as TRBD1 or TRBD2 (5 bases each). The ends were cut back, 0 bases at V and 0 bases at J, with 14 bases in the middle. The CDR3 spans 17 residues. CDR1 and CDR2 from the germline V gene are SGHRS and YFSETQ. CDR3 protein: CASSLEGTAISTDTQYF. CDR3 nucleotides: TGCGCCAGCAGCTTGGAGGGGACCGCCATCAGCACAGATACGCAGTATTTT. The full variable domain, completed using reference TRBV5-1 and TRBJ2-3, is KAGVTQTPRYLIKTRGQQVTLSCSPISGHRSVSWYQQTPGQGLQFLFEYFSETQRNKGNFPGRFSGRQFSNSRSEMNVSTLELGDSALYLCASSLEGTAISTDTQYFGPGTRLTVL.

The CDR3 is CASSYFKAYSPLHF. CDR3 DNA sequence: TGTGCCAGCAGTTACTTCAAGGCCTATTCACCCCTCCACTTT. The chain combines TRBV6-5 with TRBJ1-6; D is undetermined. Trimming cost V 1 base and J 8 bases, with 9 bases left between them. This CDR3 region has 14 residues. CDR1 is MNHEY, CDR2 SVGAGI, per germline.

The CDR3: CASSTVLGGEQYV. The CDR3 nucleotides read TGTGCCAGCAGCACGGTGCTAGGGGGGGAGCAGTACGTC. The chain carries TRBV21-1 and TRBJ2-7; the tabulated D call, TRBD1, remains unverified against the DNA. TRBV21-1 is a known pseudogene. The CDR3 covers 13 residues.

V and J are TRBV27 and TRBJ1-2; possibly TRBD1 for D (5 bases). The V gene lost 5 bases and the J gene lost 0 bases, with 10 bases spanning the gap. CDR1 and CDR2 (germline): MNHEY, SMNVEV (reference sequence). This CDR3 region has 14 residues. CDR3 residues: CASSPRGPNYGYTF. The CDR3 nucleotides are TGTGCCAGCAGTCCTAGGGGACCTAACTATGGCTACACCTTC.

In its sample, this clonotype was seen many times. The gene calls are TRBV12-3 or TRBV12-4 and TRBJ2-1; TRBD1 is a possible D gene (5 bases). V was shortened by 1 base and J by 7 bases, with 17 bases between the two germline ends. The CDR3 loop spans 16 amino acids. The CDR3 reads CASSLEGRTLANEQFF. DNA for the CDR3: TGTGCCAGCAGTTTAGAGGGGCGGACACTGGCTAATGAGCAGTTCTTC.

This clonotype has only a few counts. The CDR3 DNA is TGTGCCAGCATTCAGCTAGCGAACACCGGGGAGCTGTTTTTT. This sequence encodes CASIQLANTGELFF. The chain has TRBV12-3 or TRBV12-4 and TRBJ2-2; no clear D. The CDR3 extends over 14 amino acids. The ends were cut back, 7 bases at V and 0 bases at J, with 9 bases in the middle.

This chain uses TRBV11-2 with TRBJ1-3; the D gene is possibly TRBD1 (6 bases). V was pared by 5 bases and J by 0 bases, with 11 bases between. Germline assignment: CDR1 SGHAT and CDR2 FQNNGV. This CDR3 comprises 15 residues. This chain's CDR3 is CASSSGQSSGNTIYF. CDR3 in DNA: TGTGCCAGCAGCAGCGGACAGAGCTCTGGAAACACCATATATTTT.

There are a few counts of this clonotype. This rearrangement joins TRBV29-1 to TRBJ1-2; TRBD1 matches 7 bases. CDR3 length: 14 amino acids. Germline values: CDR1 SQVTM, CDR2 ANQGSEA. The junction had 2 bases not matched to a gene; V was cut back by 1 base and J by 0 bases. CDR3 coding DNA: TGCAGCGTTGAAGGACAGGGAGCTAACTATGGCTACACCTTC. It encodes CSVEGQGANYGYTF. The variable domain in full, completed from reference TRBV29-1 and TRBJ1-2, reads SAVISQKPSRDICQRGTSLTIQCQVDSQVTMMFWYRQQPGQSLTLIATANQGSEATYESGFVIDKFPISRPNLTFSTLTVSNMSPEDSSIYLCSVEGQGANYGYTFGSGTRLTVV.

The chain recombines TRBV20-1 with TRBJ2-1; D gene unclear. Germline V gene sequence: CDR1 DFQATT, CDR2 SNEGSKA (reference sequence). V lost 2 bases and J lost 8, with 16 bases in between. This CDR3 has 14 residues. The CDR3 sequence: CSARPQTGLDEQFF. The DNA of the CDR3 is TGCAGTGCTAGACCCCAGACTGGGCTCGATGAGCAGTTCTTC.

This rearrangement joins TRBV11-1 to TRBJ2-6; the D gene is possibly TRBD2 (7 bases). Trimming removed 5 bases at V and 0 bases at J, with 20 bases between. Germline loops: CDR1 SGHAT, CDR2 FQDESV (reference sequence). The CDR3 consists of 19 residues. The CDR3 DNA follows: TGTGCCAGCAGCCTCAGAGGGGGGGCGAAAGACTCTGGGGCCAACGTCCTGACTTTC. Residues: CASSLRGGAKDSGANVLTF.

The rearrangement uses TRBV20-1 and TRBJ2-1; tentatively, D is TRBD2 (6 bases). V shed 2 bases and J shed 11 bases, with 22 bases lying between them. The CDR3 extends over 15 amino acids. Germline CDR1 is DFQATT and CDR2 is SNEGSKA (reference sequence). The CDR3 loop is CSARKTRQTLTQQFF. CDR3 DNA: TGCAGTGCTAGAAAGACTAGACAGACCCTCACGCAGCAGTTCTTC.

This clonotype has a handful of counts. V gene TRBV29-1 combines with J gene TRBJ1-2; no clear D gene. Germline lookup yields CDR1 SQVTM and CDR2 ANQGSEA. Trimming pared 6 bases from V and 5 bases from J, leaving 13 bases between. CDR3 length: 12 residues. The CDR3, as DNA: TGCAGCGTGGATAGGGATGGGTATGGCTACACCTTC. Its protein is CSVDRDGYGYTF.

This clonotype was seen ten or more times. The V gene is TRBV5-1, the J gene TRBJ1-3; 8 bases match TRBD1. The germline gives CDR1 SGHRS, CDR2 YFSETQ. Unmatched junction bases numbered 9, after V lost 3 bases and J lost 4 bases. This CDR3 has 16 residues. Here the CDR3 DNA reads TGCGCCAGCAGCTCAGGGACAGGTCGCGGGGGAAACACCATATATTTT. This codes for CASSSGTGRGGNTIYF. The complete variable domain, with remaining parts taken from reference TRBV5-1 and TRBJ1-3, reads KAGVTQTPRYLIKTRGQQVTLSCSPISGHRSVSWYQQTPGQGLQFLFEYFSETQRNKGNFPGRFSGRQFSNSRSEMNVSTLELGDSALYLCASSSGTGRGGNTIYFGEGSWLTVV.

In its sample, this clonotype was seen a few times. This chain connects TRBV20-1 to TRBJ2-3, with 7 positions matching TRBD2. Trimming removed 3 bases from V and 1 base from J; junction bases left unmatched: 4. The germline gives CDR1 DFQATT, CDR2 SNEGSKA (reference sequence). CDR3 size: 14 residues. CDR3 DNA: TGCAGTGCTAGGCTCAGCGGGGGCACAGATACGCAGTATTTT. It translates to CSARLSGGTDTQYF.

The gene calls are TRBV5-1 and TRBJ2-5; the D is unclear. Germline V CDR1 and CDR2: SGHRS, YFSETQ. Trimming removed 0 bases at V and 5 bases at J, with 11 bases between. The CDR3 runs 14 residues. The chain's CDR3 is CASSLGASGETQYF. For the CDR3, the DNA is TGCGCCAGCAGCTTGGGGGCGTCCGGGGAGACCCAGTACTTC.

This clonotype was picked up a small number of times. The chain couples TRBV2 to TRBJ1-5, with TRBD1 as a possible D gene (5 bases). Germline V gene lookup returns CDR1 SNHLY and CDR2 FYNNEI. This CDR3 region has 14 residues. Trimming cost V 4 bases and J 4 bases, with 11 bases left between them. The CDR3 region has the DNA TGTGCCAGCAGTGTAGGTAGGGGAAATCAGCCCCAGCATTTT. Protein sequence: CASSVGRGNQPQHF.

This clonotype came up a few times. V and J are TRBV20-1 and TRBJ2-2, with 7 bases that match TRBD1. Germline V CDR1 and CDR2: DFQATT, SNEGSKA (reference sequence). J gave up 1 base and V 5 bases, and 4 bases lay outside the gene matches. The CDR3 runs to 14 residues. The CDR3 loop is CSAGTERNTGELFF. The CDR3 coding sequence is TGCAGTGCTGGGACAGAGAGGAACACCGGGGAGCTGTTTTTT.

Details on this clonotype: At one end the junction does not follow the germline gene, possibly because of a read error. V is TRBV12-3 or TRBV12-4 and J is TRBJ2-1; D is possibly TRBD1 or TRBD2 (5 bases each). CDR3 length equals 15 residues. The CDR3 DNA reads as TGTACCAGCAAATCTACCCGGGACCTCACCAATGAGCAGTTCTTC. It is translated as CTSKSTRDLTNEQFF.

In its sample, this clonotype was seen a few times. The V call is TRBV5-1, the J call TRBJ2-1; the match to TRBD1 covers 11 bases. CDR1 is SGHRS, CDR2 YFSETQ, per germline. CDR3 length: 15 residues. The J segment lost 7 bases and the V segment lost 4 bases, leaving 7 bases of the junction unmatched. CDR3 protein: CASSIGQGAKNEQFF. CDR3 in DNA: TGCGCCAGCAGCATAGGACAGGGGGCTAAGAATGAGCAGTTCTTC.

V is TRBV10-3 and J is TRBJ2-2, with no clear D. V was cut by 0 bases and J by 8 bases, with 10 bases left in between. The CDR3 is 14 amino acids. The V gene's germline CDR1 is ENHRY and CDR2 SYGVKD. The CDR3 region has the DNA TGTGCCATCAGTGAGTCGAACAGCAGGGGGGAGCTGTTTTTT. As protein: CAISESNSRGELFF.

As concerns this clonotype: This may stem from a read error, because a much larger clone lies one nucleotide away. The V and J genes are TRBV28 and TRBJ1-3, with D hard to call. Trimming stripped 11 bases from V and 0 bases from J, with 17 bases between. Germline-derived CDR1 and CDR2 are MDHEN and SYDVKM. CDR3 length: 15 residues. CDR3: CARTKNLGSGNTIYF. In nucleotides, the CDR3 is TGTGCCCGCACAAAAAATTTGGGCTCTGGAAACACCATATATTTT.

This clonotype was recorded many times. V and J are TRBV10-3 and TRBJ2-4, with 12 bases aligning to TRBD2. The V gene's germline CDR1 is ENHRY and CDR2 SYGVKD. The V and J ends lost 0 bases and 3 bases, in that order; junction bases with no gene match: 9. This CDR3 comprises 19 residues. The CDR3 region is CAISESWGTSGRSKNIQYF. The CDR3, as DNA: TGTGCCATCAGTGAGTCTTGGGGAACTAGCGGGAGGAGCAAAAACATTCAGTACTTC.

This clonotype was observed many times. CDR3 residues: CASSPSRGNEQFF. CDR3 in DNA: TGTGCCAGCAGCCCTTCGAGGGGAAATGAGCAGTTCTTC. The V call is TRBV9, the J call TRBJ2-1, with D perhaps assigned TRBD1 or TRBD2 (5 bases each). Trimming cost V 4 bases and J 7 bases, with 12 bases left between them. Germline V CDR1 and CDR2: SGDLS, YYNGEE. The CDR3 is made up of 13 amino acids.

The gene calls are TRBV18 and TRBJ1-1; D remains unclear. Germline CDR1 reads KGHSH; CDR2 reads LQKENI. The germline V and J ends were trimmed by 1 base and 4 bases, with 10 bases remaining between them. The CDR3 sequence is 14 residues long. The CDR3 nucleotides read TGTGCCAGCTCACCACTTGGACTGGGCACTGAAGCTTTCTTT. Its protein is CASSPLGLGTEAFF.

The rearrangement uses TRBV5-1 and TRBJ2-7, with TRBD1 identical over 10 bases. V lost 4 bases to trimming and J lost 6 bases; unmatched junction nucleotides: 10. The length of the CDR3 is 15 residues. In germline, CDR1 is SGHRS, CDR2 YFSETQ. CDR3 sequence (DNA): TGCGCCAGCAGCCCAGACAGGGGGCGCGCGGGCGAGCAGTACGTC. Its protein product is CASSPDRGRAGEQYV.

The J gene is TRBJ2-2, the V gene TRBV19; 9 bases match TRBD1. V dropped 8 bases and J dropped 5; count of bases not matched to a gene: 3. The CDR3 is 13 residues long. Germline CDR1 reads LNHDA; CDR2 reads SQIVND (reference sequence). CDR3 sequence (DNA): TGTGCCAGTGGCGACAGGGGGACCGGGGAGCTGTTTTTT. Its protein is CASGDRGTGELFF.